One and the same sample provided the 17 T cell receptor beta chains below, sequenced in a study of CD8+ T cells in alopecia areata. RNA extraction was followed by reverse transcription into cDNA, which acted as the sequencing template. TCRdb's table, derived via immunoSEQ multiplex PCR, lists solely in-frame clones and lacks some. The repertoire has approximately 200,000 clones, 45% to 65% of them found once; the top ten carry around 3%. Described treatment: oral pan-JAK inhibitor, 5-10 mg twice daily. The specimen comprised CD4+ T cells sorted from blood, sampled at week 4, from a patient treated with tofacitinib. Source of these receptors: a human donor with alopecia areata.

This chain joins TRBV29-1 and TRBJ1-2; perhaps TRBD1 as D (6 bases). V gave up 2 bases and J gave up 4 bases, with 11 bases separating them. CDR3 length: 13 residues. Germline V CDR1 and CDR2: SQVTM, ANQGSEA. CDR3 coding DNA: TGCAGCGTTGAATTGGGGGCCATCTATGGCTACACCTTC. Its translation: CSVELGAIYGYTF.

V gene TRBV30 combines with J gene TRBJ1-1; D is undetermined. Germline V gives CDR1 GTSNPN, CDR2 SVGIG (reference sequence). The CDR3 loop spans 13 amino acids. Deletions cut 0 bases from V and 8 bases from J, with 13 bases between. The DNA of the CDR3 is TGTGCCTGGAGTGTACATGGAACGACGGAAGCTTTCTTT. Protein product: CAWSVHGTTEAFF.

CDR3 sequence reads: CATRRGQETQYF. CDR3 in DNA: TGTGCCACCCGACGGGGACAAGAGACCCAGTACTTC. The chain combines TRBV6-5 with TRBJ2-5, with a possible D match to TRBD2 (5 bases). V gave up 10 bases and J gave up 2 bases, with 11 bases separating them. The germline gives CDR1 MNHEY, CDR2 SVGAGI. The CDR3 length is 12 residues.

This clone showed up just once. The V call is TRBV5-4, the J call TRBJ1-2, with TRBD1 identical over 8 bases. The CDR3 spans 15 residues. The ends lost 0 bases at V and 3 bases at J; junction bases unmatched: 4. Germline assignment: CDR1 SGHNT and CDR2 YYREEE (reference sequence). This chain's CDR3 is CASSLGQGTDYGYTF. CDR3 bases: TGTGCCAGCAGCTTGGGACAGGGGACAGACTATGGCTACACCTTC.

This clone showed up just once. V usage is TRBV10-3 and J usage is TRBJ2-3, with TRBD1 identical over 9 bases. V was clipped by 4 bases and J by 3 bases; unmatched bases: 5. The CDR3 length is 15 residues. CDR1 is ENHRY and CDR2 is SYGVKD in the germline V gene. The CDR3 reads CAISANRGRTDTQYF. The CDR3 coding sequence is TGTGCCATCAGTGCAAACAGGGGGCGAACAGATACGCAGTATTTT.

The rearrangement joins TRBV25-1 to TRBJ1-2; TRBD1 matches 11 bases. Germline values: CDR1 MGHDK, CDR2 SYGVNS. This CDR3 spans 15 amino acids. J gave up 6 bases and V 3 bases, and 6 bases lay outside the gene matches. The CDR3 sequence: CASSDTGQGENGYTF. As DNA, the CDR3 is TGTGCCAGCAGTGACACGGGACAGGGGGAAAATGGCTACACCTTC.

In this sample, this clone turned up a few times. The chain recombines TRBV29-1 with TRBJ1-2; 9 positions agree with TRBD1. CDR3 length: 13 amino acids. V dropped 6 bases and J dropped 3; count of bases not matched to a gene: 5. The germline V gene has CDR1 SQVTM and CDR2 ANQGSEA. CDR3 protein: CSVSRQGDYGYTF. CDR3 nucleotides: TGCAGCGTGAGCCGACAGGGGGACTATGGCTACACCTTC.

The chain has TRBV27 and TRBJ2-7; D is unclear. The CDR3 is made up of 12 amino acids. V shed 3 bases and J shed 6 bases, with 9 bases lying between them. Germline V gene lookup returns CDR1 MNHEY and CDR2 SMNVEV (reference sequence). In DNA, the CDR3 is TGTGCCAGCAGTTTCCTGGGAACCGAGCAGTACTTC. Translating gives CASSFLGTEQYF.

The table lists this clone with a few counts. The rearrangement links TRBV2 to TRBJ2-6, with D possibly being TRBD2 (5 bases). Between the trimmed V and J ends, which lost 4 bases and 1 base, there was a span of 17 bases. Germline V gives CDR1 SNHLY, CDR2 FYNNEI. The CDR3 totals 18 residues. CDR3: CASSGAPGKRSGANVLTF. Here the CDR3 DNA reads TGTGCCAGCAGTGGAGCCCCGGGGAAACGATCTGGGGCCAACGTCCTGACTTTC.

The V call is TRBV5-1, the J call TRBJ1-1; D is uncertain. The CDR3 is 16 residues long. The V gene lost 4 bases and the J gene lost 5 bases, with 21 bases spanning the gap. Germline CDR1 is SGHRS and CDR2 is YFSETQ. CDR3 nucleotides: TGCGCCAGCAGCACCCGAGCCTCAGTAGTAGGGACTGAAGCTTTCTTT. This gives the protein CASSTRASVVGTEAFF.

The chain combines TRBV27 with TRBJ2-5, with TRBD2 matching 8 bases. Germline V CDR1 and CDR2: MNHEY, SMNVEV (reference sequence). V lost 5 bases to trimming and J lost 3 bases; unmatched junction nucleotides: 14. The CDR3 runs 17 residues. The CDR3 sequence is CASSRRSSGVIEETQYF. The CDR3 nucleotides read TGTGCCAGCAGTAGAAGGAGTAGCGGGGTGATTGAAGAGACCCAGTACTTC.

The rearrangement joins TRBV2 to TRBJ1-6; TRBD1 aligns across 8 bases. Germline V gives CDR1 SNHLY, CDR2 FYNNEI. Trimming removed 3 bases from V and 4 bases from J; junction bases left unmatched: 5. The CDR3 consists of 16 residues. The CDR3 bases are TGTGCCAGCAGTGATACAGGGGGGGCGTATAATTCACCCCTCCACTTT. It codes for CASSDTGGAYNSPLHF.

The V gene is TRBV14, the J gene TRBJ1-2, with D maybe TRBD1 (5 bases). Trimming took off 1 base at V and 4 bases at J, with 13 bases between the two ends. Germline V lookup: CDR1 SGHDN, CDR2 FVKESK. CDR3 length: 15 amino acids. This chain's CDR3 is CASSQAPGPLYGYTF. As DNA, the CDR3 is TGTGCCAGCAGCCAAGCCCCGGGACCCCTCTATGGCTACACCTTC.

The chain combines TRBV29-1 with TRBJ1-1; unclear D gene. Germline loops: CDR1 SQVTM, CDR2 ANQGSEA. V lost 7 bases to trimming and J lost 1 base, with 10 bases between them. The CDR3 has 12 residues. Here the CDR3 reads CSGTSANTEAFF. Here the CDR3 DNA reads TGCAGCGGGACGTCAGCGAACACTGAAGCTTTCTTT.

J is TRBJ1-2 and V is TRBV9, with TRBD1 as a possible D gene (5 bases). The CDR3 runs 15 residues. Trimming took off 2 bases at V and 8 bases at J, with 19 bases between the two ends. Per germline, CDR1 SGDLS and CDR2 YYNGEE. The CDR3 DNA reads TGTGCCAGCAGCGTCCGGGACGGCCTTCAAAGGGGCTACACCTTC. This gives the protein CASSVRDGLQRGYTF.

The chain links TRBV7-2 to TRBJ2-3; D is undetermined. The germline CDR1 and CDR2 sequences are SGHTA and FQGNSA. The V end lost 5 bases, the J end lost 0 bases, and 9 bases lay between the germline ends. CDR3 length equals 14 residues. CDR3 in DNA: TGTGCCAGCAGCCTACTTTTAAGCACAGATACGCAGTATTTT. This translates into CASSLLLSTDTQYF.

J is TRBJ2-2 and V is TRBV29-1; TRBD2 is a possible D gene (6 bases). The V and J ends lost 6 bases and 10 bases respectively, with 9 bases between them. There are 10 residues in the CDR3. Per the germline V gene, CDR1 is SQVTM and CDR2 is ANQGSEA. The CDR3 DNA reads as TGCAGCGTGAGGGAGGAGGAGCTGTTTTTT. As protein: CSVREEELFF.